Below, one T cell receptor (beta chain) is given with its context. The antigen is undetermined. The data derive from a study of T cell responses to AZD1222 COVID-19 vaccine. General observations from the study: Increased Spike-specific TCR breadth and depth were observed after two AZD1222 doses. Repertoires were collected only later (after the peak T cell response had occurred). Donors, mostly white British, included more females; clonal diversity was possibly underestimated.

The germline V gene has CDR1 SQVTM and CDR2 ANQGSEA. The CDR3 covers 12 residues. The V gene lost 4 bases and the J gene lost 8 bases, with 11 bases spanning the gap. Second-dose groups at about 4 or about 12 weeks were pooled. The table came from immunoSEQ multiplex PCR; TCRdb's copy has only in-frame clones and leaves some out. The sample has about 94,000 clones, roughly 88% seen once. This clonotype originated in an adult who received the AZD1222 COVID-19 vaccine. The specimen comprised peripheral blood, sampled 28 days after the second AZD1222 dose. This chain connects TRBV29-1 to TRBJ1-4; possibly TRBD1 for D (6 bases). CDR3 protein: CSVGFRGEKLFF. In nucleotides, the CDR3 is TGCAGCGTTGGGTTCAGGGGAGAAAAACTGTTTTTT.